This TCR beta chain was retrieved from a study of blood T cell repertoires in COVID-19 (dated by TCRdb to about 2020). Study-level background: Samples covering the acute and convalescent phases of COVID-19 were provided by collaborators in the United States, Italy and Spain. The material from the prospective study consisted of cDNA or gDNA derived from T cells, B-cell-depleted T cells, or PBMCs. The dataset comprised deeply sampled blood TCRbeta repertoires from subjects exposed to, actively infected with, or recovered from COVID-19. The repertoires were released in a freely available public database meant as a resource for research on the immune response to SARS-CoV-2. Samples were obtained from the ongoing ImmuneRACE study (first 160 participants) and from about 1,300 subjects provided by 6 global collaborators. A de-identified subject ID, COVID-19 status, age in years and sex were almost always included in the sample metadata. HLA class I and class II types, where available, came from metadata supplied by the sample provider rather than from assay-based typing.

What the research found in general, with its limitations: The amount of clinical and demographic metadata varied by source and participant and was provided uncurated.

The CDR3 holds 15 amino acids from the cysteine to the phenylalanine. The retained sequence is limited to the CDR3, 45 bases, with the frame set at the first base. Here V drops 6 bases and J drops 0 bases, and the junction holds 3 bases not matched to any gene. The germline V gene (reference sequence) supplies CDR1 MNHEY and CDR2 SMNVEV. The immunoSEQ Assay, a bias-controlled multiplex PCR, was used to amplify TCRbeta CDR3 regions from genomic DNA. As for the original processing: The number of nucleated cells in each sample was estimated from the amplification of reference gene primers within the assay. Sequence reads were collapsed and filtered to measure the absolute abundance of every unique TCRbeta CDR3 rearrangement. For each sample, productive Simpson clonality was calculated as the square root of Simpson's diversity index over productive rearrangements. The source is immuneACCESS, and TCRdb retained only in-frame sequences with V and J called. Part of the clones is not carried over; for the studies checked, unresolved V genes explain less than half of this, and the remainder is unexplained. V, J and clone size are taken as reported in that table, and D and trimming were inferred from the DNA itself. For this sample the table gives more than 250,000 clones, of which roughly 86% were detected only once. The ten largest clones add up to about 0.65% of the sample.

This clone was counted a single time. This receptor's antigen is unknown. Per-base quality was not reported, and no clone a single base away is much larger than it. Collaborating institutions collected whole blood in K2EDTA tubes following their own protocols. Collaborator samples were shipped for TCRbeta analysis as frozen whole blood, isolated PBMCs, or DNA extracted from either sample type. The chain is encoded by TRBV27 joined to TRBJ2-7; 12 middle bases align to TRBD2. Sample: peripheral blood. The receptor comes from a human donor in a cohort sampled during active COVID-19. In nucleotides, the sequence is TGTGCCAGCAGAAGGACTAGCGGGGACTCCTACGAGCAGTACTTC. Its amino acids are CASRRTSGDSYEQYF.